The sequence of this TCR beta chain was determined in a study of blood T cells in healthy people across ages. This clonotype was observed a handful of times. Its antigen is unidentified. Germline loops: CDR1 LNHNV, CDR2 YYDKDF (reference sequence). The CDR3 contains 15 residues. Deletions cut 5 bases from V and 2 bases from J, with 14 bases between. Whole-study findings and limits: Estimates drawn from one million T cells were deemed to understate diversity.

A J-beta primer mix and a sample-barcoded 5' primer were used in a second PCR of roughly 7 to 12 cycles. TCRdb analysed the 5' RACE reads with MiXCR anew, one entry per CDR3 protein. The table has 1.5 million to 2 million distinct CDR3 sequences, just under 50% seen once. The donors, all healthy, were Caucasians living in Russia, aged roughly 6 to 95. The receptor was isolated from a middle-aged woman in good health. The V and J genes are TRBV15 and TRBJ2-3; possibly TRBD2 for D (6 bases). The sample comprised blood. The chain's CDR3 is CATSGRRDFTDTQYF. Here the CDR3 DNA reads TGTGCCACCAGCGGGCGTCGGGACTTCACAGATACGCAGTATTTT.